This is a list of T cell receptor beta chains from one sample in a study of response to subunit inactivated influenza vaccine. TCRdb re-analysed the RT-PCR reads in MiXCR, keeping a single row per CDR3 protein. The sample carries more than 600,000 distinct CDR3 sequences, less than 20% recorded once. Sample: PBMCs from blood, taken roughly 5 days after vaccination. The origin of the receptors is a man aged 50-60 years who received an inactivated influenza vaccine. CDR3s include the opening cysteine and the closing phenylalanine or tryptophan. A D gene is named only where the DNA matches it firmly. Size is stated for part of the rows, as once, few or many counts, or as a class when the clone is expanded.

j_gene | d_gene | v_gene | abundance | CDR3nt | CDR3aa
TRBJ2-1 | NA | TRBV3-1 | many | TGTGCCAGCAGCCAAGGGCTAGCGAAAAATGAGCAGTTCTTC | CASSQGLAKNEQFF
TRBJ2-1 | NA | TRBV6-2/TRBV6-3 | few | TGTGCCAGCAGTTACCGACCAGCGGGCCACGGGAATGAGCAGTTCTTC | CASSYRPAGHGNEQFF
TRBJ2-1 | TRBD2 | TRBV6-2/TRBV6-3 | few | TGTGCCAGCACTCAGGGACTAGCGGGGGGGGGTGAGCAGTTCTTC | CASTQGLAGGGEQFF
TRBJ2-7 | NA | TRBV25-1 | few | TGTGCCAGCAGTGATCTACACGAGCAGTACTTC | CASSDLHEQYF
TRBJ2-7 | NA | TRBV20-1 | few | TGCAGTGCTAGAGATTTCCCCTCCTACGAGCAGTACTTC | CSARDFPSYEQYF
TRBJ2-5 | TRBD2 | TRBV28 | NA | TGTGCCAGCAGTTTATTGACTAGCGGGAGGGAGACCCAGTACTTC | CASSLLTSGRETQYF
TRBJ2-1 | NA | TRBV18 | NA | TGTGCCAGCTCACCAATGTCAACAACGCAGTTCTTC | CASSPMSTTQFF
TRBJ1-2 | TRBD1 | TRBV6-5 | NA | TGTGCCAGCAGTTCCCGGACAGGGGCCTTCTATGGCTATACCTTC | CASSSRTGAFYGYTF
TRBJ2-7 | TRBD1 | TRBV2 | many | TGTGCCAGCAGAGAGACAGGGCACTACGAGCAGTACTTC | CASRETGHYEQYF
TRBJ2-3 | TRBD1 | TRBV24-1 | NA | TGTGCCACCAAAGGGGGCTCAAGCACAGATACGCAGTATTTT | CATKGGSSTDTQYF
TRBJ2-7 | NA | TRBV12-3/TRBV12-4 | many | TGTGCCAGCAGTTTCCAGGGCGAGCAGTACTTC | CASSFQGEQYF
TRBJ2-3 | TRBD2 | TRBV7-9 | few | TGTGCCAGCAGCGACCGGGACTACGAATACACAGATACGCAGTATTTT | CASSDRDYEYTDTQYF
TRBJ2-2 | NA | TRBV5-1 | NA | TGCGCCAGCAGTGGGACAACGGCGAACACCGGGGAGCTGTTTTTT | CASSGTTANTGELFF
TRBJ2-1 | NA | TRBV10-3 | many | TGTGCCATCAAGACGGACAATGAGCAGTTCTTC | CAIKTDNEQFF
TRBJ1-1 | NA | TRBV4-3 | NA | TGCGCCAGCAGCCAAGGGGTGGCAGGAGCGACTGAAGCTTTCTTT | CASSQGVAGATEAFF
TRBJ2-5 | TRBD1 | TRBV20-1 | few | TGCAGTGCTAAGGACAGGGGCCCCCAAGAGACCCAGTACTTC | CSAKDRGPQETQYF
TRBJ2-7 | TRBD2 | TRBV28 | NA | TGTGCCAGCAGTACTCAACTAGCGGGGGCCTTTAACTACGAGCAGTACTTC | CASSTQLAGAFNYEQYF
TRBJ2-1 | NA | TRBV20-1 | many | TGCAGTGCTAGGGGACTTTCCTACAATGAGCAGTTCTTC | CSARGLSYNEQFF
TRBJ2-1 | NA | TRBV5-1 | once | TGCGCCAGCAGCAACGCAGGGGCCTCCTACAATGAGCAGTTCTTC | CASSNAGASYNEQFF
TRBJ2-2 | TRBD2 | TRBV9 | NA | TGTGCCAGCAGCGTACCCGCGGGGAGGGGGAACACCGGGGAGCTGTTTTTT | CASSVPAGRGNTGELFF
TRBJ2-2 | TRBD2 | TRBV6-1 | NA | TGTGCCAGCAGGTCCCGGGGGGCCGGGGAGCTGTTTTTT | CASRSRGAGELFF
TRBJ1-2 | TRBD1 | TRBV6-4 | NA | TGTGCCAGCAGTGACGGACAGGCCTCGTATGGCTACACCTTC | CASSDGQASYGYTF
TRBJ2-5 | TRBD2 | TRBV3-1 | NA | TGTGCCAGCAGCCAAGCTAGCGGATTCCAAGAGACCCAGTACTTC | CASSQASGFQETQYF